What follows is one T cell receptor beta chain and its context. This entry comes from a study of blood T cell repertoires in COVID-19. Study information: Acute and convalescent COVID-19 samples came from the United States, Italy and Spain. Nucleic acid was either cDNA or gDNA, and it came from T cells, B-cell-depleted T cells, or PBMCs.

Original methodology: Estimation of nucleated cell counts relied on the amplification of reference gene primers. Measured with immunoSEQ multiplex PCR; TCRdb has only the in-frame clones, and not every one. V and J calls and clone size are given by that table; D and trimming were obtained from the DNA. Of about 37,000 clones in the sample, around nine tenths were seen once. This CDR3 comprises 16 residues. V lost 4 bases to trimming and J lost 0 bases; unmatched junction nucleotides: 9. Germline V lookup: CDR1 KGHSH, CDR2 LQKENI. V usage is TRBV18 and J usage is TRBJ2-7; 7 bases match TRBD2. Input material: peripheral blood. The receptor's source is a man in his 70s with acute or convalescent COVID-19. This CDR3 is CASSREGSESSYEQYF. Here the CDR3 DNA reads TGTGCCAGCTCACGGGAGGGGAGCGAAAGCTCCTACGAGCAGTACTTC.